The clone carrying this T cell receptor beta chain was detected only once. This sample was included in a study of blood T cell repertoires in COVID-19. In the study overall: Sites in the United States, Italy and Spain provided acute and convalescent COVID-19 samples. In each case, the material was cDNA or gDNA derived from T cells, B-cell-depleted T cells, or PBMCs.

Methods used by the authors: It was from reference gene primer amplification that nucleated cell counts were estimated. Measured with immunoSEQ multiplex PCR; TCRdb has only the in-frame clones, and not every one. The V and J calls and clone size were taken over from that table, and D and trimming were inferred from the DNA. This table has tens of thousands of clones, roughly 80% appearing once. CDR1 is MNHEY and CDR2 is SVGAGI in the germline V gene. Trimming shortened V by 8 bases and J by 5 bases, and 6 bases separated the two germline ends. The CDR3 consists of 10 residues. This sequence was found in a woman older than 75 with acute or convalescent COVID-19. The specimen sequenced was peripheral blood. The V and J genes are TRBV6-5 and TRBJ1-2; D gene unclear. The CDR3 is CASFQYGYTF. Written as DNA, the CDR3 is TGTGCCAGCTTCCAATATGGCTACACCTTC.